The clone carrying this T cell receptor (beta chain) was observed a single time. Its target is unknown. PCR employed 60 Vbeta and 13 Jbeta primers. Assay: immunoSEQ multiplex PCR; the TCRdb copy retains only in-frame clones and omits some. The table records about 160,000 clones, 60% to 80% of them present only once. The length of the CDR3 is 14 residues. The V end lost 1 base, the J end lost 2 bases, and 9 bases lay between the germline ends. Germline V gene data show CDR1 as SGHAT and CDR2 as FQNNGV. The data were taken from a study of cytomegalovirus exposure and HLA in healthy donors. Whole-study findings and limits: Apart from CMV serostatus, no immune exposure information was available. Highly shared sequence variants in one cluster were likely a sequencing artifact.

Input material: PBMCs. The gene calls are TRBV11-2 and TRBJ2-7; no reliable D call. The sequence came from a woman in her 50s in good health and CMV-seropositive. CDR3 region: CASSLGADPYEQYF. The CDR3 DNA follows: TGTGCCAGCAGCTTAGGGGCAGATCCCTACGAGCAGTACTTC.